The TCR beta chain under discussion was sequenced for a study of shared clonotypes between healthy human individuals. On the study more broadly: CD4 naive and memory got three plates each, CD8 naive two, CD8 memory one.

This clone was seen a handful of times. Only in-frame clones appear in the TCRdb table, and some are missing; sequencing was by immunoSEQ multiplex PCR. The top ten clones hold about 0.52% of a sample with roughly 1 million clones, 70% to 80% of them seen once. Germline CDR1 reads LNHDA; CDR2 reads SQIVND (reference sequence). Trimming left V 1 base short and J 0 bases short, with 16 bases between. The CDR3 sequence is 18 residues long. The TCR sequence derives from a man between 18 and 29 years old in good health. Some clones in this sample may be carry-over from other donors' samples. Input material: memory CD4+ T cells from PBMCs. Subset meaning: CD45RA-negative fraction. V gene TRBV19 combines with J gene TRBJ1-5; tentative D call: TRBD1 (5 bases). For the CDR3, the DNA is TGTGCCAGTAGTATAGCCTCCGGAGGGGTCTATAGCAATCAGCCCCAGCATTTT. It encodes CASSIASGGVYSNQPQHF.